Listed below are T cell receptor beta chains from one sample, sequenced in a study of blood T cell repertoires in COVID-19. The repertoire was sequenced with immunoSEQ multiplex PCR; TCRdb's copy has only in-frame clones and lacks some. Among 84,000 or so clones listed, around 82% were seen once. The sequencing input was peripheral blood. These receptors were obtained from a man in his sixties with COVID-19, enrolled during active disease. The CDR3 runs from the conserved cysteine through the conserved F or W. The D gene is left open where the match is weak. The size field is filled for only some rows; it gives once, few, many or a size class.

d_call cdr3_length clone_size v_call cdr3_aa
NA 14 NA TRBV19 CASSIDPTGYEQYF
TRBD1 14 NA TRBV13 CASSSYRGVDEQFF
NA 15 NA TRBV11-2 CASSLGTRDTGELFF
NA 14 NA TRBV29-1 CSVLEGTSGNTIYF
TRBD1 16 NA TRBV7-9 CASSLGTGYDNQPQHF
TRBD1 17 NA TRBV4-3 CASSQTLDRAGNQPQHF
NA 16 NA TRBV6-1 CASSEASWGGNQPQHF
TRBD2 19 NA TRBV7-3 CASSAQPSGLAGNTGELFF
TRBD1 13 NA TRBV12-3/TRBV12-4 CASRDRFSYEQYF
NA 15 NA TRBV7-2 CASSSTNDRYTEAFF
NA 16 NA TRBV5-1 CASSPSGKGGNTEAFF
NA 15 NA TRBV29-1 CSVERRHLSYNEQFF
TRBD1 17 NA TRBV4-1 CASSSPGQGNLARGYTF
TRBD2 15 NA TRBV7-6 CASSLASGGHNEQFF
TRBD2 18 few TRBV5-5 CASSFSASGGVFYNEQFF
NA 15 NA TRBV6-5 CASRGRPYLNYEAFF
NA 14 NA TRBV10-3 CAISDGQWENIQYF
TRBD2 16 NA TRBV15 CATSAGTSGRAHEQYF
TRBD2 15 NA TRBV30 CAGSGTSGTYNEQFF
TRBD2 17 few TRBV5-6 CASSLGGLVANTGELFF